This TCR beta chain derives from a study of patients and donors after allogeneic stem cell transplantation (dated by TCRdb to about 2020). This clonotype was counted between two and nine times. What antigen it recognizes has not been identified. Base quality data are lacking; no much larger clone is found one base away. Receptor amplification or capture employed RT-PCR. Data came from a NextSeq 550. Starting from the raw public reads, TCRdb applied fastp trimming at Q25, assembled clones with MiXCR and retained in-frame beta chains. Rows with one shared CDR3 protein collapse into an entry with the most common genes and DNA. The sample contains some 160,000 distinct CDR3 sequences, approximately 22% of them found a single time. 26% of the sample goes to the ten largest clones. This receptor was taken from a human donor who was either an allogeneic HSCT recipient or a stem cell or donor lymphocyte infusion donor (not recorded which). It is not recorded whose cells these are; they may come from a transplant donor. Sequences were obtained from blood, either unsorted or a sorted T cell fraction (not recorded which).

The CDR3 region reads CAWTSWVANEKLFF. The sequenced DNA is TGTGCCTGGACAAGTTGGGTGGCTAATGAAAAACTGTTTTTT. In this chain, TRBV30 is recombined with TRBJ1-4; no D gene call is confident. V loses 4 bases of germline sequence and J loses 3 bases, and the interval between the two ends is 12 bases. The CDR3 runs 14 residues from the cysteine to the phenylalanine. Just CDR3 DNA is preserved here, 42 bases in frame from base 1. From the germline V gene (reference sequence), CDR1 is GTSNPN and CDR2 is SVGIG.